A single sample is the source of the 11 T cell receptor beta chains below, sequenced in a study of Graves' ophthalmopathy and Graves' hyperthyroidism. RNA transcripts served as template for amplifying TCR beta CDR3 sequences. An initial RT-PCR round employing HTBI primers preceded a second-round multiplex PCR. TCRdb ran MiXCR on the multiplex PCR reads and lists one entry per CDR3 protein. The sample lists 350,000 or so distinct CDR3 sequences; 15% to 20% were seen once. The sample was peripheral blood. The receptors originated from an adult man with Graves' ophthalmopathy.

Note on this clonotype: Compared with germline, one end of the junction differs, possibly owing to a read error. The chain links TRBV7-8 to TRBJ2-5; tentatively, D is TRBD2 (5 bases). There are 14 residues in the CDR3. Germline lookup yields CDR1 SGHVS and CDR2 FQNEAQ. CDR3: CASSFDYLQETQYF. The CDR3 coding sequence is TGTGCCAGCAGCTTCGACTACTTACAAGAGACCCAGTATTTC.

There are many counts of this clonotype. This rearrangement joins TRBV2 to TRBJ2-5, with TRBD1 matching 11 bases. CDR3 length: 15 residues. Per germline, CDR1 SNHLY and CDR2 FYNNEI. The junction had 5 bases not matched to a gene; V was cut back by 3 bases and J by 5 bases. The CDR3 bases are TGTGCCAGCAGTGACCCGGACAGGGGGCTTGAGACCCAGTACTTC. It specifies CASSDPDRGLETQYF.

This clonotype appeared many times. The chain carries TRBV28 and TRBJ2-4; unclear D gene. This CDR3 region has 14 residues. V lost 4 bases to trimming and J lost 4 bases, with 11 bases between them. Germline V lookup: CDR1 MDHEN, CDR2 SYDVKM. The CDR3 reads CASSSRVQKNIQYF. CDR3 in DNA: TGTGCCAGCAGTTCGCGCGTACAAAAAAACATTCAGTACTTC. The full variable domain, in which reference TRBV28 and TRBJ2-4 provide the parts outside the CDR3, is DVKVTQSSRYLVKRTGEKVFLECVQDMDHENMFWYRQDPGLGLRLIYFSYDVKMKEKGDIPEGYSVSREKKERFSLILESASTNQTSMYLCASSSRVQKNIQYFGAGTRLSVL.

This clonotype was detected ten times or more. The rearrangement uses TRBV7-3 and TRBJ1-2, with no clear D. Per the germline V gene, CDR1 is SGHTA and CDR2 is FQGTGA. Trimming pared 0 bases from V and 2 bases from J, leaving 7 bases between. The CDR3 runs 14 residues. Here the CDR3 reads CASSLTPGNYGYTF. The CDR3 DNA reads as TGTGCCAGCAGCTTAACTCCTGGGAACTATGGCTACACCTTC.

This clonotype was seen many times. This chain connects TRBV29-1 to TRBJ1-1; D is perhaps TRBD1 (5 bases). V gave up 7 bases and J gave up 1 base, with 13 bases separating them. CDR1 and CDR2 from the germline V gene are SQVTM and ANQGSEA. The length of the CDR3 is 13 residues. Here the CDR3 DNA reads TGCAGCGCGGGGGGGGTTGAGAACACTGAAGCTTTCTTT. Translating gives CSAGGVENTEAFF.

Turning to this clonotype: Just one base apart from a much larger clone, this may be a read error. This chain uses TRBV5-3 with TRBJ1-1; 7 bases line up with TRBD1. TRBV5-3 is an open reading frame, and its role is uncertain. CDR3 length: 13 residues. The CDR3 bases are TGCGCCAGCGGAATAGGGGGCGCGTCTGAAGCTTTCTTT. Translation gives CASGIGGASEAFF.

This clonotype showed up many times. The gene calls are TRBV11-2 and TRBJ1-5; TRBD1 matches 9 bases. The germline V gene has CDR1 SGHAT and CDR2 FQNNGV. Trimming removed 3 bases from V and 7 bases from J; junction bases left unmatched: 4. The CDR3 sequence is 14 residues long. CDR3 amino acids: CASSFPGTGQPQHF. The CDR3 DNA follows: TGTGCCAGCAGCTTCCCCGGGACAGGGCAGCCCCAGCATTTT.

The chain is built from TRBV10-1 and TRBJ2-5; perhaps TRBD1 as D (6 bases). The CDR3 consists of 15 residues. Germline lookup yields CDR1 WNHNN and CDR2 SYGVQD (reference sequence). Trimming removed 4 bases from V and 2 bases from J, with 14 bases in between. The CDR3 DNA follows: TGCGCCAGCAGTGGGGCAGGGGCCCAACAAGAGACCCAGTACTTC. Translated, it gives CASSGAGAQQETQYF.

At least ten counts were recorded for this clonotype. This chain uses TRBV12-3 or TRBV12-4 with TRBJ1-1; no reliable D call. V was clipped by 3 bases and J by 5 bases, with 10 bases between them. The CDR3 is made up of 13 amino acids. CDR3 protein: CASSLDAWTEAFF. The CDR3 region has the DNA TGTGCCAGCAGTTTGGACGCCTGGACTGAAGCTTTCTTT.

This clonotype was detected ten times or more. The chain joins TRBV14 to TRBJ2-2; D may be TRBD2 (6 bases). Between the trimmed V and J ends, which lost 1 base and 4 bases, there was a span of 16 bases. This CDR3 has 17 amino acids. Germline assignment: CDR1 SGHDN and CDR2 FVKESK. The CDR3 loop is CASSQVGFPGLTGELFF. The CDR3 bases are TGTGCCAGCAGCCAAGTGGGTTTTCCGGGACTCACCGGGGAGCTGTTTTTT.

There are many counts of this clonotype. The V gene is TRBV4-1, the J gene TRBJ2-7; 8 bases fit TRBD1. The CDR3 runs 13 residues. V trimming: 5 bases; J trimming: 7 bases; junction bases outside the gene matches: 7. Germline CDR1 and CDR2: MGHRA and YSYEKL. DNA for the CDR3: TGCGCCAGCAGCTCTGACAGGGGTTCTGAGCAGTACTTC. Translated, it gives CASSSDRGSEQYF.